This TCR beta chain was sequenced during a study of T cells after yellow fever vaccination. General study findings and limits: Researchers report a weaker secondary response that nonetheless peaked faster, day 5 versus 15.

Germline CDR1 and CDR2: SGHRS and YFSETQ. The ends lost 4 bases at V and 1 base at J; junction bases unmatched: 4. CDR3 length equals 16 residues. TCRdb reprocessed the 5' RACE reads via MiXCR and lists one record per CDR3 protein. The repertoire holds 450,000 to 600,000 distinct CDR3 sequences, with roughly a sixth as singletons. In this sample, this clonotype turned up many times. Its target is unknown. The sequencing used PBMCs, collected about 5 days after the first yellow fever vaccination. This sequence was found in a man between 18 and 35 years old who received the YFV17D yellow fever vaccine. This rearrangement joins TRBV5-1 to TRBJ2-3; 12 nucleotides agree with TRBD2. CDR3 amino acids: CASSPSGGAGTDTQYF. CDR3 in DNA: TGCGCCAGCAGCCCTAGCGGGGGGGCCGGCACAGATACGCAGTATTTT.